This T cell receptor (beta chain) was captured in a study of early stage breast cancer tumors (dated by TCRdb to 2016 to 2017). Background for the entire study: Of the approximately 15 invasive breast tumors, approximately 11 were found to be estrogen receptor-positive, progesterone receptor-positive and HER2-negative. About 70% of the 12 ER+/PR+/HER2- tumors were invasive ductal carcinomas, while the other four were invasive lobular carcinomas. A total of 2,651,842 templates, representing 850,000 to 1,400,000 unique clonotypes, were detected across all samples. The average read coverage per sample was around 10-fold. General conclusions and limits of the study: Repertoires from blood and normal breast were more alike than repertoires from blood and tumor, and in about 90% of the 16 patients, comparing each tissue with blood separated tumor from normal. Chain pairing and functional markers such as CD4, CD8 and FOXP3 were missed by bulk genomic DNA sequencing of unsorted cells. Compared with adjacent normal breast tissue, tumors had higher clonality and roughly 2.4-fold greater T cell density. Because the cohort was small, a breakdown by tumor subtype could not be done. Enriched TCRB sequences shared across patients were found to be mostly commonly generated sequences that were unlikely to play an important role in the tumor microenvironment.

Points on this clone: This clone's antigen is unknown. Per-base quality was not reported, and no clone a single base away is much larger than it.

The study profiled bulk TCR beta-chain repertoires in matched peripheral blood, tumor and adjacent normal breast tissue taken from approximately 16 patients with early-stage breast cancer. Before surgery, roughly 5-11 mL of whole blood was collected into EDTA tubes and then processed within 2 hours. Ficoll-Paque centrifugation in SepMate-50 tubes was used to isolate peripheral blood mononuclear cells. PBMCs were cryopreserved in around 90% FBS with roughly 10% DMSO in aliquots of roughly 1.8 to 4 million cells and stored in liquid nitrogen. The Qiagen AllPrep DNA/RNA Mini kit was used to extract genomic DNA. Taken from the germline V gene, the CDR1 and CDR2 loops are MGHRA and YSYEKL. The CDR3 starts with the cysteine, ends with the phenylalanine, and has 14 residues. Only the CDR3 DNA is retained, 42 bases long and in frame from the first base. Trimming at the junction amounts to 1 base on V and 7 bases on J, and the germline ends lie 14 bases apart.

Each sample was amplified as two independent genomic DNA replicates: about 0.47 ug for blood and roughly 1.5 ug for tumor or normal breast. Following the manufacturer's instructions, the ImmunoSeq Intro kit was used to carry out TCRB sequencing on genomic DNA. The multiplex PCR ran for 31 cycles using proprietary primers and spike-in control sequences for absolute quantification. Single-end 150-bp reads were used to sequence an 87-bp fragment spanning the CDR3 plus the flanking V and J genes. Each lane of an Illumina MiSeq running version 3.0 chemistry carried seven multiplexed samples, with two replicates apiece. For the original study's pipeline: The vendor's proprietary pipeline processed the raw data and merged both replicates into a single result for each sample. Clonotypes were defined as productive rearrangements sharing the V-gene family, CDR3 amino acid sequence and J-gene segment. Clonality was computed as 1 minus the normalized Shannon entropy (Pielou evenness) of TCRB abundances. To estimate T cell density, the total number of templates was divided by the number of input cells, which was inferred from the amount of DNA input. Recon with default parameters was used to estimate total repertoire diversity and clonality. A clonotype counted as tumor-enriched if its abundance in tumor exceeded 0.1% and was at least 32-fold higher than its abundance in normal breast. TCRdb limited this immuneACCESS table to in-frame rearrangements with V and J called. A share of clones is missing; checked studies link under half to unresolved V genes, and the rest is unexplained. V, J and clone size are those of that table, while D and trimming were read from the DNA. The table for this sample lists some 41,000 clones; approximately 72% of them were counted only once. Of the sample, 7.2% is held by the ten largest clones.

The sample was blood. The TCR originated in a person in their fifties with breast cancer. The V and J segments used are TRBV4-1 and TRBJ2-7, with a weak D call of TRBD2 (6 bases match). Read as DNA, the sequence is TGCGCCAGCAGCCAAGGGGCGGGGATTCGGGAGCAGTACTTC. This translates into CASSQGAGIREQYF.